This T cell receptor (beta chain) was identified in a study of blood T cell repertoires in COVID-19. The CDR3 runs 13 residues. Germline V gives CDR1 GTSNPN, CDR2 SVGIG (reference sequence). After removal of 1 base from V and 6 bases from J, the junction contained 6 bases not matched to a gene. Repertoires were generated with immunoSEQ multiplex PCR, while TCRdb's copy carries only in-frame clones and drops some. The sample lists some 200,000 clones, roughly 80% occurring once. This receptor was identified in a man in his sixties with COVID-19, enrolled during active disease. The specimen sequenced was peripheral blood. J is TRBJ2-7 and V is TRBV30; the match to TRBD1 covers 7 bases. CDR3 nucleotides: TGTGCCTGGAGTGGGCAGGGGGTCGGCGAGCAGTACTTC. It translates to CAWSGQGVGEQYF.